These T cell receptor beta chains were read from a single sample in a study of cytotoxic CD8 clonotypes in ibrutinib-treated CLL. The protocol was immunoSEQ multiplex PCR, while the TCRdb copy is restricted to in-frame clones and leaves out a portion. The table has under 200,000 clones, 81% seen once. Sequencing used PBMCs, obtained after 12 months of ibrutinib treatment. The receptors originated from a human donor with chronic lymphocytic leukemia. The CDR3 runs from the conserved cysteine through the conserved F or W. D genes are given only for firm matches. Where a row states a size, it is once, few, many or the class of an expanded clone; other rows omit it.

TRBV6-5,-,-,TRBJ1-1,TGTGCCAGCAGTCCTCGGGGAAGAGCTTTCTTT,CASSPRGRAFF
TRBV7-2,-,once,TRBJ2-2,TGTGCCAGCAGCTTAGAGTCGGTTACCGGGGAGCTGTTTTTT,CASSLESVTGELFF
TRBV5-1,-,-,TRBJ2-3,TGCGCCAGCAGCGACGGGAGTCTCCCCGCATTTGAGACGCAGTATTTT,CASSDGSLPAFETQYF
TRBV30,-,-,TRBJ2-5,TGTGCCTGGAGGGACCTGGGGGAGACCCAGTACTTC,CAWRDLGETQYF
TRBV18,-,-,TRBJ1-4,TGTGCCAGCTCACCCGATGATGGACTGTTTTTT,CASSPDDGLFF
TRBV9,-,-,TRBJ2-1,TGTGCCAGCAGCGAGGGGGACCCTACTTACAATGAGCAGTTCTTC,CASSEGDPTYNEQFF
TRBV6-5,-,-,TRBJ1-2,TGTGCCAGCAGTCTAGGACCGTTCAACTATGGCTACACCTTC,CASSLGPFNYGYTF
TRBV9,-,-,TRBJ2-3,TGTGCCAGCAGCGTAGACCCGGGAACACCAGATACGCAGTATTTT,CASSVDPGTPDTQYF
TRBV11-3,-,-,TRBJ2-3,TGTGCCAGCAGCGCAGTGGCGGGCCGGAGGAGAGATACGCAGTATTTT,CASSAVAGRRRDTQYF
TRBV7-2,-,-,TRBJ1-4,TGTGCCAGCAGCTTATGGGGGGCCGGAGAAAAACTGTTTTTT,CASSLWGAGEKLFF
TRBV18,TRBD1,-,TRBJ2-7,TGTGCCAGCTCAACCGGGACAGCCTACGAGCAGTACTTC,CASSTGTAYEQYF
TRBV7-8,-,-,TRBJ2-5,TGTGCCAGCAGTCCCAAAACGGCAACGGGGCGTTATTGGACCCAGTACTTC,CASSPKTATGRYWTQYF